The text below deals with one TCR beta chain. The sample belongs to a study of blood T cell repertoires in COVID-19. Study background: The United States, Italy and Spain were the sources of the acute and convalescent COVID-19 samples. Sample material is recorded as cDNA or gDNA derived from T cells, B-cell-depleted T cells, or PBMCs.

Original methodology: Researchers report that nucleated cell counts were estimated from reference gene primer amplification. Method: immunoSEQ multiplex PCR; TCRdb's copy keeps in-frame clones and lacks some. The DNA was the basis for D and trimming; V, J and clone size are from that table. The table lists about 210,000 clones, 84% of them singletons. The J segment lost 4 bases and the V segment lost 0 bases, leaving 4 bases of the junction unmatched. The germline CDR1 and CDR2 sequences are SEHNR and FQNEAQ (reference sequence). This CDR3 region has 15 residues. Sequencing was done on a sample of peripheral blood. The clonotype was recovered from a woman aged 45-65 years with active or convalescent COVID-19. The chain employs TRBV7-9 and TRBJ1-2; 8 bases fit TRBD1. The CDR3 coding sequence is TGTGCCAGCAGCTTAGCTCCGGGACAGGCCTATGGCTACACCTTC. It yields the protein CASSLAPGQAYGYTF.